This TCR beta chain was documented in a study of blood T cell repertoires in COVID-19. Data came from immunoSEQ multiplex PCR; TCRdb stores just in-frame clones and leaves some out. The top ten hold approximately 4.5% of the sample, which has some 460,000 clones, about 89% seen once. The germline V gene encodes CDR1 SNHLY and CDR2 FYNNEI. This CDR3 comprises 15 residues. The V end lost 1 base, the J end lost 3 bases, and 12 bases lay between the germline ends. This clone was counted a single time. The sequenced sample consisted of peripheral blood. The clonotype originates from a woman between 25 and 40 years old with acute or convalescent COVID-19. V and J are TRBV2 and TRBJ1-2, with unresolved D. The CDR3 loop reads CASSEGWSTYYGYTF. DNA for the CDR3: TGTGCCAGCAGTGAAGGTTGGAGCACCTACTATGGCTACACCTTC.